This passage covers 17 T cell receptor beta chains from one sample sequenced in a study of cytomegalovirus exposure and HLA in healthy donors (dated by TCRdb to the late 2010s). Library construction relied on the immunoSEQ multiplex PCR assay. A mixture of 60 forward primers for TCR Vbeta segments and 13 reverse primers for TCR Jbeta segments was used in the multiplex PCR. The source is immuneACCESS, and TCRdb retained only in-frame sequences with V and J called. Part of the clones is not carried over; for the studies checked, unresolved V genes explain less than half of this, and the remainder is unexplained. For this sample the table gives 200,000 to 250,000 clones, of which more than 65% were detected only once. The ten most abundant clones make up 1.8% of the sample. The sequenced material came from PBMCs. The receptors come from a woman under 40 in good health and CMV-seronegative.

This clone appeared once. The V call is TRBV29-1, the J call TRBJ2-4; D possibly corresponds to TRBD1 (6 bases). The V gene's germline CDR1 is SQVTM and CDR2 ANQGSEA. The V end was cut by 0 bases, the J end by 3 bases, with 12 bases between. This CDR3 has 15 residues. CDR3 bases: TGCAGCGTTGAAGAAGAACAGGGCGGCAAAAACATTCAGTACTTC. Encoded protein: CSVEEEQGGKNIQYF.

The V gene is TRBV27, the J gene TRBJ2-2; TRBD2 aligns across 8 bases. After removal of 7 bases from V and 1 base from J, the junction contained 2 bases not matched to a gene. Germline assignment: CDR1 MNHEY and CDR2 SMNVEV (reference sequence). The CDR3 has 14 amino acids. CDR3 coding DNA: TGTGCCAGCATGGGACTAGAGAACACCGGGGAGCTGTTTTTT. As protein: CASMGLENTGELFF.

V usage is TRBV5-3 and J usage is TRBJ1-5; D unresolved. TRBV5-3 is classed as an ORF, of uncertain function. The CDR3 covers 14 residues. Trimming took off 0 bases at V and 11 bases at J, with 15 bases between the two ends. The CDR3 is CARSLGREKPTQHF. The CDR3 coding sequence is TGTGCCAGAAGCTTGGGTCGGGAGAAACCTACCCAGCATTTT.

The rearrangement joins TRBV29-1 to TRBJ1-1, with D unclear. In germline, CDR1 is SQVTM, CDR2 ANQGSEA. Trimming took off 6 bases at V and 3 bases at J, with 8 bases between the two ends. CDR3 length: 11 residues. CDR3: CSVGSDTEAFF. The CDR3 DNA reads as TGCAGCGTCGGGAGCGACACTGAAGCTTTCTTT.

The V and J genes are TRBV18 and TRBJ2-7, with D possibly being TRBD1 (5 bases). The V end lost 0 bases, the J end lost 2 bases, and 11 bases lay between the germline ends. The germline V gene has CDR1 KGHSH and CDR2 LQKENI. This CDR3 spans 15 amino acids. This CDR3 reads CASSPPAGSTYEQYF. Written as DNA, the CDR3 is TGTGCCAGCTCACCACCGGCAGGGTCAACCTACGAGCAGTACTTC.

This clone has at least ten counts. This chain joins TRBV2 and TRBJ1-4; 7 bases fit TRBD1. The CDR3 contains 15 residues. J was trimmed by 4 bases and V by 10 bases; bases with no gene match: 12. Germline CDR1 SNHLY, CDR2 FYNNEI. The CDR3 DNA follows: TGTGCCACATATCAAAGGGGGCAGGTTAATGAAAAACTGTTTTTT. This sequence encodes CATYQRGQVNEKLFF.

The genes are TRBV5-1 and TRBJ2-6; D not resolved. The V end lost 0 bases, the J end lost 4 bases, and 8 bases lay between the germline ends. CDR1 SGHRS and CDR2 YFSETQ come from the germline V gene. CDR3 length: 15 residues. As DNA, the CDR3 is TGCGCCAGCAGCTTGGAACAGTCCGGGGCCAACGTCCTGACTTTC. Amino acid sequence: CASSLEQSGANVLTF.

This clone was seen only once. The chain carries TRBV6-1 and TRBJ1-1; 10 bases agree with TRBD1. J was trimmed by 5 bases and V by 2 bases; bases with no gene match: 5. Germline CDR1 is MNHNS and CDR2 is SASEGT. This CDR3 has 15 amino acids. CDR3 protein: CASSEPGQGRTEAFF. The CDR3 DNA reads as TGTGCCAGCAGTGAACCGGGACAGGGGAGGACTGAAGCTTTCTTT.

CDR3 coding DNA: TGTGCCAGCAGCCCCCCAGGGTCCCGGGCTAGATCCTATTACTTC. The encoded protein is CASSPPGSRARSYYF. V and J are TRBV7-8 and TRBJ2-7; D perhaps matches TRBD1 (5 bases). CDR1 is SGHVS, CDR2 FQNEAQ, per germline. The CDR3 spans 15 residues. V dropped 5 bases and J dropped 13 bases, with 27 bases sitting between them.

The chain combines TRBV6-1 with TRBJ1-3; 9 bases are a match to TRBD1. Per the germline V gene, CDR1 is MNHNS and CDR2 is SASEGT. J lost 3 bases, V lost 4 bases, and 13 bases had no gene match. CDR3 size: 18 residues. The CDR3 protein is CASSATSGTGSGGNTIYF. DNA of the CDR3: TGTGCCAGCAGTGCCACGTCCGGGACAGGGTCAGGTGGAAACACCATATATTTT.

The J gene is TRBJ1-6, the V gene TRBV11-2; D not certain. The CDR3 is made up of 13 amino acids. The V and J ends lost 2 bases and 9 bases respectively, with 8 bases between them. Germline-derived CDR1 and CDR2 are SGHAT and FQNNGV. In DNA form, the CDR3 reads TGTGCCAGCAGCTTAAGGCCTAGTTCACCCCTCCACTTT. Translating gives CASSLRPSSPLHF.

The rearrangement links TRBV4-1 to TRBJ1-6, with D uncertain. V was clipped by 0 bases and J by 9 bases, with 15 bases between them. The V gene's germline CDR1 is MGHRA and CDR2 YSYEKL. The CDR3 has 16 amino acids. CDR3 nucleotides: TGCGCCAGCAGCCAAGAGCAATCCTCATCCAGTTCACCCCTCCACTTT. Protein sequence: CASSQEQSSSSSPLHF.

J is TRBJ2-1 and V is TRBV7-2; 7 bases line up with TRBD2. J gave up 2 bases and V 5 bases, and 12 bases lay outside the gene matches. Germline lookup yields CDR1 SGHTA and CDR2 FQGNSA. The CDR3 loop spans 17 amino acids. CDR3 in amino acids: CASSVSPSGRAYNEQFF. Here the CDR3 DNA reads TGTGCCAGCAGCGTATCCCCTAGCGGTAGAGCCTACAATGAGCAGTTCTTC.

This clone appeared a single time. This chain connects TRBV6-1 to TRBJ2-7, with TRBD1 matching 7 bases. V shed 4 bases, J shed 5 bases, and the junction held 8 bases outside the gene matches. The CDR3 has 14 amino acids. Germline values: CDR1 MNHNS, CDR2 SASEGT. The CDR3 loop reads CASSATTGWDEQYF. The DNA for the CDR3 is TGTGCCAGCAGTGCGACGACAGGGTGGGACGAGCAGTACTTC.

CDR3 in DNA: TGTGCCAGCAGCTTCGGTGGCGGAAATTATGGCTACACCTTC. Amino acid sequence: CASSFGGGNYGYTF. V gene TRBV7-8 combines with J gene TRBJ1-2; no clear D. V was cut by 3 bases and J by 5 bases, with 13 bases left in between. Looked up from germline, CDR1 is SGHVS and CDR2 is FQNEAQ. The CDR3 is made up of 14 amino acids.

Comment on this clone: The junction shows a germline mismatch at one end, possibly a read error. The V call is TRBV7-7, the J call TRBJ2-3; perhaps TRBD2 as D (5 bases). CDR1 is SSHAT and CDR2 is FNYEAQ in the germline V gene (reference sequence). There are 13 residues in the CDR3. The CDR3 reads CASSTTQRDTQYF. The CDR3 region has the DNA TGTGCTAGCAGCACCACACAGCGGGATACGCAGTATTTT.

CDR3 sequence: CASSEWGVRIAFF. CDR3 sequence (DNA): TGTGCCAGCAGTGAATGGGGGGTCAGGATAGCTTTCTTT. V usage is TRBV6-1 and J usage is TRBJ1-1; possible D gene TRBD1, 5 bases. Per germline, CDR1 MNHNS and CDR2 SASEGT. V was pared by 2 bases and J by 10 bases, with 14 bases between. The CDR3 is 13 residues long.